This T cell receptor (beta chain) was identified in a study of blood T cell repertoires in COVID-19. Study summary: The analysed material was cDNA or gDNA that came from T cells, B-cell-depleted T cells, or PBMCs.

Per the study methods: Using reference gene primer amplification, nucleated cell counts were estimated. The table came from immunoSEQ multiplex PCR; TCRdb's copy has only in-frame clones and leaves some out. D and trimming were read from the DNA, whereas the V and J calls and clone size are those reported in that table. Of over 250,000 clones in the sample, approximately 88% were seen once. Trimming at V came to 5 bases and at J to 7 bases, leaving 7 bases not matched to a gene. This CDR3 contains 14 residues. Per germline, CDR1 MGHRA and CDR2 YSYEKL. Living in under 30 US areas, the participants were between roughly 18 and 89 years of age. Participants' own reports of clinical history determined their cohort assignment.

The TCR was taken from a woman aged 30 to 39 who had recovered from COVID-19. J is TRBJ2-1 and V is TRBV4-1; 8 bases are shared with TRBD2. The sequencing input was PBMCs or T cells enriched from blood (not recorded which). Here the CDR3 reads CASSFSRGGNEQFF. In DNA form, the CDR3 reads TGCGCCAGCAGCTTCAGTCGGGGGGGAAATGAGCAGTTCTTC.